The present entry profiles one T cell receptor (beta chain) with its context. As yet, its antigen is unknown. The PCR ran on 60 Vbeta and 13 Jbeta primers. Produced via immunoSEQ multiplex PCR; TCRdb's table is partial and in-frame only. The sample carries about 77,000 clones, about 84% recorded once. This sample is drawn from a study of cytomegalovirus exposure and HLA in healthy donors. Study-level information: HLA-typed donors contributed around 82 million unique TCRs, which were held in an early data release. Membership in the Caucasian-associated ancestry cluster was found for approximately 85% of approximately 380 genotyped donors. Study-level points and caveats: Rarity characterized most TCR sequences, yet some public TCRs appeared in many donors. Exclusion applied to some V segments, including TRBV6-2 and TRBV6-3, as they were indistinguishable.

V dropped 6 bases and J dropped 5; count of bases not matched to a gene: 1. CDR3 size: 13 residues. Germline assignment: CDR1 MNHNS and CDR2 SASEGT. The TCR comes from a man aged 35-49 years in good health and CMV-seronegative. This rearrangement joins TRBV6-1 to TRBJ2-2; 9 bases agree with TRBD1. The sequenced sample was PBMCs. CDR3 DNA sequence: TGTGCCAGCAGGGACAGGGGAACCGGGGAGCTGTTTTTT. It specifies CASRDRGTGELFF.